A single sample gave rise to the 10 T cell receptor beta chains below, sequenced in a study of PD-L1 blockade in urothelial cancer. Sample time point: pretreatment peripheral blood. The method was immunoSEQ multiplex PCR; TCRdb's version includes in-frame clones alone and lacks a portion of them. The sample includes tens of thousands of clones, less than 85% of them seen just once. The sample here was PBMCs, taken around atezolizumab (anti-PD-L1) treatment. The receptors were gathered from a man aged 70-80 years with urothelial cancer.

The CDR3: CASSAQGGRSYEQYF. Written as DNA, the CDR3 is TGTGCCAGCAGTGCACAGGGCGGGAGGTCCTACGAGCAGTACTTC. The J gene is TRBJ2-7, the V gene TRBV6-5, with 8 bases fitting TRBD2. The CDR3 loop spans 15 amino acids. Germline V CDR1 and CDR2: MNHEY, SVGAGI. The J segment lost 1 base and the V segment lost 5 bases, leaving 7 bases of the junction unmatched.

The chain links TRBV30 to TRBJ1-6; 8 bases map to TRBD1. Trimming took 4 bases from V and 14 from J; bases not matched to a gene: 10. CDR3 length: 13 amino acids. The V gene's germline CDR1 is GTSNPN and CDR2 SVGIG (reference sequence). CDR3 amino acids: CAWTGQGRSALHF. CDR3 nucleotide sequence: TGTGCCTGGACAGGACAGGGACGCTCAGCCCTCCACTTT.

The V call is TRBV5-5, the J call TRBJ1-1; D uncertain. V shed 4 bases and J shed 4 bases, with 14 bases lying between them. Germline V gene lookup returns CDR1 SGHKS and CDR2 YYEKEE (reference sequence). This CDR3 is 14 amino acids long. CDR3 amino acids: CASSAAGTVTEAFF. In nucleotides, the CDR3 is TGTGCCAGCAGCGCGGCGGGTACTGTCACTGAAGCTTTCTTT. The variable domain in full, with the rest retrieved from reference TRBV5-5 and TRBJ1-1, is DAGVTQSPTHLIKTRGQQVTLRCSPISGHKSVSWYQQVLGQGPQFIFQYYEKEERGRGNFPDRFSARQFPNYSSELNVNALLLGDSALYLCASSAAGTVTEAFFGQGTRLTVV.

The V call is TRBV4-1, the J call TRBJ2-6; the D gene is possibly TRBD1 (6 bases). This CDR3 region has 16 residues. Germline assignment: CDR1 MGHRA and CDR2 YSYEKL. Trimming took 8 bases from V and 1 from J, leaving 15 bases between them. CDR3 nucleotide sequence: TGCGCCAGCCAGCCACAGGGATCTTCTGGGGCCAACGTCCTGACTTTC. Protein: CASQPQGSSGANVLTF.

The chain employs TRBV5-1 and TRBJ1-1; perhaps TRBD1 as D (5 bases). V was shortened by 1 base and J by 7 bases, with 14 bases between the two germline ends. The length of the CDR3 is 14 residues. The germline gives CDR1 SGHRS, CDR2 YFSETQ. CDR3: CASSLRRGGHEAFF. As DNA, the CDR3 is TGCGCCAGCAGCTTGAGGAGGGGCGGGCATGAAGCTTTCTTT.

The chain recombines TRBV5-1 with TRBJ2-1; 11 nucleotides align to TRBD2. V lost 1 base, J lost 4 bases, and 4 bases stayed unmatched. The CDR3 has 16 amino acids. Germline loops: CDR1 SGHRS, CDR2 YFSETQ. The CDR3, as DNA: TGCGCCAGCAGCTTGACCGTAGCGGGAGGGTACAATGAGCAGTTCTTC. Its translation: CASSLTVAGGYNEQFF.

This chain links TRBV5-1 with TRBJ1-2; D not resolved. This CDR3 region has 16 residues. Germline V gene lookup returns CDR1 SGHRS and CDR2 YFSETQ. V lost 7 bases, J lost 1 base, and 20 bases lay in between. The chain's CDR3 is CASFAGEGSRNYGYTF. The CDR3 region has the DNA TGCGCCAGCTTCGCCGGAGAGGGAAGTCGTAACTATGGCTACACCTTC.

The rearrangement links TRBV14 to TRBJ1-1; the match to TRBD1 covers 8 bases. The CDR3 has 13 amino acids. Germline V gene data show CDR1 as SGHDN and CDR2 as FVKESK. V gave up 1 base and J gave up 8 bases; unmatched junction bases: 3. The CDR3: CASSQAQGAEAFF. CDR3 coding DNA: TGTGCCAGCAGCCAAGCGCAGGGGGCCGAAGCTTTCTTT.

The CDR3 sequence: CASRPGLRIRAEQFF. CDR3 nucleotides: TGTGCCAGCAGACCGGGACTACGAATTAGGGCTGAGCAGTTCTTC. The chain employs TRBV6-1 and TRBJ2-1; TRBD2 agrees at 7 bases. The CDR3 sequence is 15 residues long. V was clipped by 6 bases and J by 9 bases; unmatched bases: 14. Per germline, CDR1 MNHNS and CDR2 SASEGT.

The chain joins TRBV5-6 to TRBJ2-5, with TRBD2 matching over 16 bases. V was clipped by 4 bases and J by 4 bases; unmatched bases: 10. The CDR3 sequence is 18 residues long. Germline V gene lookup returns CDR1 SGHDT and CDR2 YYEEEE. DNA of the CDR3: TGTGCCAGCAGCCCGGGGACTAGCGGGAGGGCGTCTGGAGAGACCCAGTACTTC. This encodes CASSPGTSGRASGETQYF.